A selection of T cell receptor beta chains follows, all from one sample in a study of T cell responses to AZD1222 COVID-19 vaccine. The protocol was immunoSEQ multiplex PCR, while the TCRdb copy is restricted to in-frame clones and leaves out a portion. This sample carries approximately 120,000 clones, about 90% of them seen once, and the ten largest clones take 4.2%. The sequencing used peripheral blood, collected on day 0 of AZD1222 vaccination. Source of these receptors: an adult in good health. The CDR3 runs from the conserved cysteine through the conserved F or W. A D gene is named only where the DNA matches it firmly. Clone size is stated in some rows and not others, as once, few, many or a class when expanded.

TRBV10-3,NA,13,TRBJ2-5,TRBD2,CATAGLAGETQYF,TGTGCCACCGCCGGGCTAGCGGGAGAGACCCAGTACTTC
TRBV9,once,17,TRBJ2-1,TRBD2,CASSASGRGGRDNEQFF,TGTGCCAGCAGCGCCTCCGGGCGGGGGGGCCGGGACAATGAGCAGTTCTTC
TRBV6-4,NA,15,TRBJ2-7,NA,CATLQGWGEVYEQYF,TGTGCCACCTTACAGGGCTGGGGGGAGGTCTACGAGCAGTACTTC
TRBV29-1,NA,14,TRBJ1-1,TRBD1,CSVARDRGVAEAFF,TGCAGCGTTGCCAGGGACAGGGGGGTGGCTGAAGCTTTCTTT
TRBV28,NA,13,TRBJ2-7,NA,CASSKGPNYEQYF,TGTGCCAGCAGTAAGGGACCTAACTACGAGCAGTACTTC
TRBV5-5,once,14,TRBJ2-1,NA,CASSFSLLYNEQFF,TGTGCCAGCAGCTTTTCACTCTTATACAATGAGCAGTTCTTC
TRBV7-8,once,13,TRBJ2-1,NA,CASRRDGYNEQFF,TGTGCCAGCAGGCGGGATGGGTACAATGAGCAGTTCTTC
TRBV27,NA,19,TRBJ2-1,TRBD2,CASSPRPPISGGDYNEQFF,TGTGCCAGCAGTCCCCGCCCCCCGATCAGCGGGGGGGACTACAATGAGCAGTTCTTC
TRBV29-1,once,15,TRBJ2-1,NA,CSVEMQPRGIHEQFF,TGCAGCGTTGAAATGCAGCCGCGGGGTATCCATGAGCAGTTCTTC
TRBV7-3,few,15,TRBJ2-1,NA,CASSPMGAAYNEQFF,TGTGCCAGCAGCCCTATGGGAGCGGCCTACAATGAGCAGTTCTTC
TRBV5-1,NA,15,TRBJ2-1,NA,CASSLDRDVIDEQFF,TGCGCCAGCAGCTTGGACAGGGATGTGATCGATGAGCAGTTCTTC